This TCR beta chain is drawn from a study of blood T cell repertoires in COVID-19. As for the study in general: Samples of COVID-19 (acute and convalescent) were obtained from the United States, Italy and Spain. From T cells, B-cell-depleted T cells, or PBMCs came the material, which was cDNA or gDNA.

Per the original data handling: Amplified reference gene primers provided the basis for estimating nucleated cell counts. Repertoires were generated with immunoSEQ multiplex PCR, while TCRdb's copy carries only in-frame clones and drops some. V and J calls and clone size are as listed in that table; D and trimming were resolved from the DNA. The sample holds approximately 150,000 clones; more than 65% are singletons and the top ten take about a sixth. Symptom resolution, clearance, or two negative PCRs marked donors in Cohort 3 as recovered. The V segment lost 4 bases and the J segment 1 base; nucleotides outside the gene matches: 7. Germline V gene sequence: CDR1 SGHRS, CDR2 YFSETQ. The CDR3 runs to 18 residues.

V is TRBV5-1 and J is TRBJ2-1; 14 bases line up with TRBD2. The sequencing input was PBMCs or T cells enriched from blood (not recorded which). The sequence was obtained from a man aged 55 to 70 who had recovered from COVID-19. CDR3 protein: CASSPGLAGGRSYNEQFF. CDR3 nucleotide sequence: TGCGCCAGCAGCCCCGGACTAGCGGGGGGTCGGTCCTACAATGAGCAGTTCTTC.